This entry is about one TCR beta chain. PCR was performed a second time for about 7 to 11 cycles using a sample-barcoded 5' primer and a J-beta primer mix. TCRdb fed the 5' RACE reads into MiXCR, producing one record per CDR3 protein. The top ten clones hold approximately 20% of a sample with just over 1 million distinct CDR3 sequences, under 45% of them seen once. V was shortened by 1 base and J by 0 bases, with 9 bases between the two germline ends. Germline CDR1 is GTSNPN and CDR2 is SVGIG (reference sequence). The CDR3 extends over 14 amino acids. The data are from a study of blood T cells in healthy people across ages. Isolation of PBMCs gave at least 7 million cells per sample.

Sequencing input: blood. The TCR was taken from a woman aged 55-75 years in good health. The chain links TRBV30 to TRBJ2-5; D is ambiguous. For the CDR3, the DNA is TGTGCCTGGAGTGCCATGGAATACCAAGAGACCCAGTACTTC. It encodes CAWSAMEYQETQYF. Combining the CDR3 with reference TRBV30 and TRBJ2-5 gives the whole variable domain SQTIHQWPATLVQPVGSPLSLECTVEGTSNPNLYWYRQAAGRGLQLLFYSVGIGQISSEVPQNLSASRPQDRQFILSSKKLLLSDSGFYLCAWSAMEYQETQYFGPGTRLLVL.